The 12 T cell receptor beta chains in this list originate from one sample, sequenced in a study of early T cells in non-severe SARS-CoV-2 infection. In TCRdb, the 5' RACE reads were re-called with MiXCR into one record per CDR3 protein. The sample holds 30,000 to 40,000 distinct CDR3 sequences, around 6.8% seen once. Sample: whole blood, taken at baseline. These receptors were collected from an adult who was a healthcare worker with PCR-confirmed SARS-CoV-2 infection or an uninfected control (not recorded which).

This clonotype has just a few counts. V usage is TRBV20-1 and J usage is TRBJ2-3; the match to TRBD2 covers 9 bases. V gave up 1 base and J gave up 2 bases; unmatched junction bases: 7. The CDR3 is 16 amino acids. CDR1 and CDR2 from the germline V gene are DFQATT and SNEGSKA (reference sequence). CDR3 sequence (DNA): TGCAGTGCTAGAGGGACTAGCGAAACCTACACAGATACGCAGTATTTT. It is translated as CSARGTSETYTDTQYF.

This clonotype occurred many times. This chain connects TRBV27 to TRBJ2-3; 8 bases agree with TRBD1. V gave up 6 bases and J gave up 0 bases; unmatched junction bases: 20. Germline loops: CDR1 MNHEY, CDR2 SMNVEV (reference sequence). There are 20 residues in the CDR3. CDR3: CASSPINPGQAHSSTDTQYF. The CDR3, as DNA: TGTGCCAGCAGCCCAATAAACCCGGGACAGGCGCATTCTAGCACAGATACGCAGTATTTT.

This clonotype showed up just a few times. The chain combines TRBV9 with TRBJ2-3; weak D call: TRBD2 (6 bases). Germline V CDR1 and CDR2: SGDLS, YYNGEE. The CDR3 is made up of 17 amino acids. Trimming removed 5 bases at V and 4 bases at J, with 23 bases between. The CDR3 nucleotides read TGTGCCAGCAGTCCCTACTCGACTAGGGGAGTTGCAGATACGCAGTATTTT. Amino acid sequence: CASSPYSTRGVADTQYF.

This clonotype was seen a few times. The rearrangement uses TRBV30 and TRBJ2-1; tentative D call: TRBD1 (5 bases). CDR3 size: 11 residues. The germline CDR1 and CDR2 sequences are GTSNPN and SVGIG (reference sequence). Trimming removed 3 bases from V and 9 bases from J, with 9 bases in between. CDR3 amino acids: CAWRSGFEQFF. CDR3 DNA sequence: TGTGCCTGGAGGTCAGGGTTTGAGCAGTTCTTC.

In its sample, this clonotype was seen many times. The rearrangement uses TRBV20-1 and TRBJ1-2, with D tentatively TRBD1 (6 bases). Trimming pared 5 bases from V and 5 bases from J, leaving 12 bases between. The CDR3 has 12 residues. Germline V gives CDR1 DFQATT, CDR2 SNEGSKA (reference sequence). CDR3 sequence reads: CSAVRGSYGYTF. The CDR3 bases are TGCAGTGCTGTCAGGGGATCATATGGCTACACCTTC.

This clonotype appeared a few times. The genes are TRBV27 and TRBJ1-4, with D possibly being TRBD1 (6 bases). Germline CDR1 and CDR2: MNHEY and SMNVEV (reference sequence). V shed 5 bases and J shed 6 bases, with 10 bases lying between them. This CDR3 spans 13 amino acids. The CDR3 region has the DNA TGTGCCAGCAGTCCACAGGGAGATGAAAAACTGTTTTTT. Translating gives CASSPQGDEKLFF.

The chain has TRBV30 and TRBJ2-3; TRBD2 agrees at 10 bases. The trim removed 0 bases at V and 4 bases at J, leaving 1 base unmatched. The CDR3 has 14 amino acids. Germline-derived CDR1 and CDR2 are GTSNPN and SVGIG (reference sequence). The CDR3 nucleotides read TGTGCCTGGAGTGTAGCGGGAGGGCCAGATACGCAGTATTTT. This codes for CAWSVAGGPDTQYF.

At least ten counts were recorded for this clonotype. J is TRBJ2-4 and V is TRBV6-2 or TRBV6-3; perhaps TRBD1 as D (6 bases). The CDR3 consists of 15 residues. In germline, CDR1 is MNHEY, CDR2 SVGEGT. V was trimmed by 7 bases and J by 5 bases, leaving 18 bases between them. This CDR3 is CASTSFGQSENIQYF. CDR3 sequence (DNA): TGTGCCAGCACCTCATTCGGACAGTCTGAAAACATTCAGTACTTC.

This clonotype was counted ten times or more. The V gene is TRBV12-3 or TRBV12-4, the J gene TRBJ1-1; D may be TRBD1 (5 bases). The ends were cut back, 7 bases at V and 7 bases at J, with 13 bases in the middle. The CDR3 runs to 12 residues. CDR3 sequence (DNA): TGTGCCAGCACGGCAGGGTTCAGTGAAGCTTTCTTT. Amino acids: CASTAGFSEAFF.

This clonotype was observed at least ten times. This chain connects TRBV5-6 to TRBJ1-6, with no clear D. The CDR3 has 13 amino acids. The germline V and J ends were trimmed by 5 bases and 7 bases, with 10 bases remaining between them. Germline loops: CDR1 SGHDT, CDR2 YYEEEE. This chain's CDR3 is CASSITENSPLHF. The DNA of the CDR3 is TGTGCCAGCAGTATCACAGAGAATTCACCCCTCCACTTT.

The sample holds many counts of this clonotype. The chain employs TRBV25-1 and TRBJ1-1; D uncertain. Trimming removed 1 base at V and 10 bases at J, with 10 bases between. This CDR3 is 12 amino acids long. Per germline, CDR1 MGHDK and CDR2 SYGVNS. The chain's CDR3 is CASSESGGRAFF. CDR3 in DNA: TGTGCCAGCAGTGAATCAGGCGGTCGAGCTTTCTTT.

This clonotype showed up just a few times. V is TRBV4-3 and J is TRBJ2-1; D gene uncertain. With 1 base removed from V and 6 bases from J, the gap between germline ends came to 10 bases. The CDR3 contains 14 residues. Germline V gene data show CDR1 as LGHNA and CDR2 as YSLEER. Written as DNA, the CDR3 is TGCGCCAGCAGCCAAGGTCCAGCCACCAATGAGCAGTTCTTC. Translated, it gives CASSQGPATNEQFF.